This T cell receptor beta chain is from a study of T cell clonotyping in hematopoietic cell transplantation. Repertoires were generated with immunoSEQ multiplex PCR, while TCRdb's copy carries only in-frame clones and drops some. The table includes around 24,000 clones, approximately 82% detected once. The CDR3 is 14 amino acids. Germline V gene data show CDR1 as SGHKS and CDR2 as YYEKEE (reference sequence). The V end lost 5 bases, the J end lost 1 base, and 12 bases lay between the germline ends. Noted time point: recipient sample about 28 days before transplant, after cytoreduction. The TCR comes from a woman between 55 and 75 years old with acute myeloid leukemia. Some clones in this sample may be carry-over from other donors' samples. This rearrangement joins TRBV5-5 to TRBJ1-1, with a tentative D call TRBD1 (6 bases). This material consisted of peripheral blood mononuclear cells, taken before stem cell transplant. In nucleotides, the CDR3 is TGTGCCAGCAGTCCCGCGGGGGCGAACACTGAAGCTTTCTTT. Protein sequence: CASSPAGANTEAFF.